This paragraph covers one T cell receptor beta chain sequence. Donors each provided 7.5 to 10 milliliters of peripheral blood. The use of a sample-barcoded 5' primer and a J-beta primer mix characterized a second PCR of roughly 7 to 11 cycles. TCRdb called the 5' RACE reads again in MiXCR, with one record for every CDR3 protein. Of about 570,000 distinct CDR3 sequences in the sample, 25% to 30% were seen once. V was shortened by 4 bases and J by 1 base, with 10 bases between the two germline ends. The CDR3 runs to 13 residues. Germline lookup yields CDR1 DFQATT and CDR2 SNEGSKA (reference sequence). This record belongs to a study of blood T cells in healthy people across ages. Study information: Through template switching, about one barcoded beta molecule was captured per two T cells, as measured in model experiments.

This sequence was found in a woman in her 70s in good health. The chain recombines TRBV20-1 with TRBJ2-5, with D uncertain. Sequenced sample: blood. The CDR3 DNA reads as TGCAGTGCTAATAAAGATCTCCAAGAGACCCAGTACTTC. Translating gives CSANKDLQETQYF.